These T cell receptor beta chains were read from a single sample in a study of shared clonotypes between healthy human individuals. Assay: immunoSEQ multiplex PCR; the TCRdb copy retains only in-frame clones and omits some. The table records 2 million to 2.5 million clones, roughly 94% of them present only once. Sequencing was carried out using naive CD4+ T cells sorted from blood. These receptors came from a man between 18 and 35 years old in good health. CDR3s include the opening cysteine and the closing phenylalanine or tryptophan. D genes are given only for firm matches. Only some rows state a clone size, as once, few, many or a class for expanded clones.

v_gene: TRBV6-4; abundance: .; d_gene: .; j_gene: TRBJ2-1; CDR3nt: TGTGCCAGCAGTGCCGGCGGGGAGAGGAACAATGAGCAGTTCTTC; CDR3aa: CASSAGGERNNEQFF
v_gene: TRBV29-1; abundance: .; d_gene: TRBD2; j_gene: TRBJ2-2; CDR3nt: TGCAGCGTCGAAGGGACTAGCGGGATTACCGGGGAGCTGTTTTTT; CDR3aa: CSVEGTSGITGELFF
v_gene: TRBV6-1; abundance: once; d_gene: TRBD1; j_gene: TRBJ1-4; CDR3nt: TGTGCCAGCAGTGCCCGACAGGGGCTGAATGAAAAACTGTTTTTT; CDR3aa: CASSARQGLNEKLFF
v_gene: TRBV6-4; abundance: .; d_gene: .; j_gene: TRBJ1-2; CDR3nt: TGTGCCAGCAGTCCAGGGTCCCCCGCCTATGGCTACACCTTC; CDR3aa: CASSPGSPAYGYTF
v_gene: TRBV11-3; abundance: .; d_gene: TRBD1; j_gene: TRBJ2-2; CDR3nt: TGTGCCAGCAGCCCTGACAGGGGATCGAACACCGGGGAGCTGTTTTTT; CDR3aa: CASSPDRGSNTGELFF
v_gene: TRBV7-2; abundance: .; d_gene: TRBD1; j_gene: TRBJ2-2; CDR3nt: TGTGCCAGCAGCCGACAGGGACAAGGGGTCACCGGGGAGCTGTTTTTT; CDR3aa: CASSRQGQGVTGELFF
v_gene: TRBV9; abundance: .; d_gene: .; j_gene: TRBJ1-1; CDR3nt: TGTGCCAGCAGCGTCAGGGACGGGAACACTGAAGCTTTCTTT; CDR3aa: CASSVRDGNTEAFF
v_gene: TRBV5-6; abundance: .; d_gene: .; j_gene: TRBJ2-7; CDR3nt: TGTGCCAGCAGCTTGGTGACGATGACGGAGTACTTC; CDR3aa: CASSLVTMTEYF
v_gene: TRBV18; abundance: many; d_gene: .; j_gene: TRBJ1-5; CDR3nt: TGTGCCAGCTCACCACTTGGTGGGAGCAATCAGCCCCAGCATTTT; CDR3aa: CASSPLGGSNQPQHF
v_gene: TRBV15; abundance: .; d_gene: TRBD1; j_gene: TRBJ2-3; CDR3nt: TGTGCCACCAGAGCTCGACGGGACAGGGGCACAGATACGCAGTATTTT; CDR3aa: CATRARRDRGTDTQYF
v_gene: TRBV10-3; abundance: .; d_gene: .; j_gene: TRBJ1-4; CDR3nt: TGTGCCATCAGTGAGTACGGTGAAAAACTGTTTTTT; CDR3aa: CAISEYGEKLFF
v_gene: TRBV28; abundance: once; d_gene: .; j_gene: TRBJ1-2; CDR3nt: TGTGCCAGCAAGGCAGGGGCTAACTATGGCTACACCTTC; CDR3aa: CASKAGANYGYTF
v_gene: TRBV6-5; abundance: .; d_gene: TRBD1; j_gene: TRBJ2-7; CDR3nt: TGTGCCAGCAGAGCCGGGACAGGGTTTCCCTACGAGCAGTACTTC; CDR3aa: CASRAGTGFPYEQYF
v_gene: TRBV9; abundance: .; d_gene: .; j_gene: TRBJ1-1; CDR3nt: TGTGCCAGCAGCGTAGGCGGGGCTTTGAACACTGAAGCTTTCTTT; CDR3aa: CASSVGGALNTEAFF
v_gene: TRBV18; abundance: .; d_gene: TRBD2; j_gene: TRBJ2-7; CDR3nt: TGTGCCAGCTCACAAGGAGCGGGAGGATCCTACGAGCAGTACTTC; CDR3aa: CASSQGAGGSYEQYF
v_gene: TRBV4-3; abundance: .; d_gene: .; j_gene: TRBJ1-6; CDR3nt: TGCGCCAGCAGCCAAGAAGGTGGCTCCTATAATTCACCCCTCCACTTT; CDR3aa: CASSQEGGSYNSPLHF
v_gene: TRBV19; abundance: .; d_gene: .; j_gene: TRBJ2-1; CDR3nt: TGTGCCAGTAGTATAGGAGCGGGACATGGCGATGAGCAGTTCTTC; CDR3aa: CASSIGAGHGDEQFF
v_gene: TRBV6-1; abundance: .; d_gene: TRBD1; j_gene: TRBJ2-7; CDR3nt: TGTGCCAGCAGCGAGCCGGGACAGGGGGCCTACGAGCAGTACTTC; CDR3aa: CASSEPGQGAYEQYF
v_gene: TRBV5-4; abundance: .; d_gene: TRBD2; j_gene: TRBJ2-1; CDR3nt: TGTGCCAGCAGCTTGGCCCGGCTAGCGGTATACAATGAGCAGTTCTTC; CDR3aa: CASSLARLAVYNEQFF
v_gene: TRBV5-1; abundance: .; d_gene: TRBD2; j_gene: TRBJ2-1; CDR3nt: TGCGCCAGCAGCTTGTGGGCAGCGGGGTACAATGAGCAGTTCTTC; CDR3aa: CASSLWAAGYNEQFF
v_gene: TRBV6-1; abundance: .; d_gene: .; j_gene: TRBJ1-3; CDR3nt: TGTGCCAGCATCCCTAGCGGGAGGTCTGGAAACACCATATATTTT; CDR3aa: CASIPSGRSGNTIYF
v_gene: TRBV7-9; abundance: .; d_gene: TRBD2; j_gene: TRBJ2-1; CDR3nt: TGTGCCAGCGAAGTCCTAGCGGTCTACAATGAGCAGTTCTTC; CDR3aa: CASEVLAVYNEQFF
v_gene: TRBV4-1; abundance: .; d_gene: .; j_gene: TRBJ2-5; CDR3nt: TGCGCCAGCAGCCCGGCGGGCGCCGAAAGGGAGACCCAGTACTTC; CDR3aa: CASSPAGAERETQYF
v_gene: TRBV4-3; abundance: .; d_gene: .; j_gene: TRBJ2-1; CDR3nt: TGCGCCAGCAGCCGGGAGATTTCAGGGGCTAGCGACTACTACAATGAGCAGTTCTTC; CDR3aa: CASSREISGASDYYNEQFF
v_gene: TRBV7-2; abundance: .; d_gene: TRBD1; j_gene: TRBJ2-7; CDR3nt: TGTGCCAGCAGCCGACAGGGTAACTACGAGCAGTACTTC; CDR3aa: CASSRQGNYEQYF
v_gene: TRBV28; abundance: .; d_gene: .; j_gene: TRBJ1-5; CDR3nt: TGTGCCAGCAGTGCGGCGGGAATAGGGAATCAGCCCCAGCATTTT; CDR3aa: CASSAAGIGNQPQHF
v_gene: TRBV18; abundance: .; d_gene: TRBD2; j_gene: TRBJ2-1; CDR3nt: TGTGCCAGCTCACCACCGGACGGGGGGGCTTACAATGAGCAGTTCTTC; CDR3aa: CASSPPDGGAYNEQFF
v_gene: TRBV19; abundance: .; d_gene: TRBD2; j_gene: TRBJ2-7; CDR3nt: TGTGCCAGTGCGGCAGGGAAACTAGCGGGTTACTACGAGCAGTACTTC; CDR3aa: CASAAGKLAGYYEQYF
v_gene: TRBV5-6; abundance: .; d_gene: .; j_gene: TRBJ2-3; CDR3nt: TGTGCCAGCAGCTTCCCCCAGGTAGATACGCAGTATTTT; CDR3aa: CASSFPQVDTQYF
v_gene: TRBV29-1; abundance: .; d_gene: .; j_gene: TRBJ2-3; CDR3nt: TGCAGCGCCGAGTACCCGATTGGCACAGATACGCAGTATTTT; CDR3aa: CSAEYPIGTDTQYF
v_gene: TRBV5-1; abundance: .; d_gene: .; j_gene: TRBJ2-4; CDR3nt: TGCGCCAGCAGTCTCCCTGGTAGTGGGAGCGGCGGCAACATTCAGTACTTC; CDR3aa: CASSLPGSGSGGNIQYF
v_gene: TRBV29-1; abundance: .; d_gene: .; j_gene: TRBJ1-1; CDR3nt: TGCAGCGTTGAAGATAGGACTGAAGCTTTCTTT; CDR3aa: CSVEDRTEAFF
v_gene: TRBV5-6; abundance: .; d_gene: TRBD2; j_gene: TRBJ2-7; CDR3nt: TGTGCCAGCAGCCGGGGCCGGGAGGCTTACGAGCAGTACTTC; CDR3aa: CASSRGREAYEQYF